This is a list of T cell receptor beta chains from one sample in a study of CD8+ T cells in alopecia areata. Produced via immunoSEQ multiplex PCR; TCRdb's table is partial and in-frame only. The sample has a few hundred thousand clones, less than 45% seen once. Specimen: CD4+ T cells sorted from blood, collected between weeks 30 and 35, from a patient treated with tofacitinib. The receptors originated from a human donor with alopecia areata. CDR3s include the opening cysteine and the closing phenylalanine or tryptophan. Each record gives: D gene, V gene, clone size, J gene, CDR3 protein, CDR3 DNA. A D gene is named only where the DNA matches it firmly. A clone size is listed for some rows: how often the clone was seen (once, few, many), or a class if it is expanded.

TRBD2	TRBV30	.	TRBJ2-7	CAWTSGGDYEQYF	TGTGCCTGGACTAGCGGGGGCGACTACGAGCAGTACTTC
.	TRBV12-2	few	TRBJ2-7	CASRFSNEQYF	TGTGCAAGTCGCTTTAGTAACGAGCAGTACTTC
.	TRBV29-1	few	TRBJ2-3	CSVERGGKLDTQYF	TGCAGCGTTGAGAGGGGCGGGAAATTAGATACGCAGTATTTT
TRBD1	TRBV7-9	many	TRBJ2-3	CASSYTGQHNADTQYF	TGTGCCAGCAGCTACACGGGACAGCATAACGCAGATACGCAGTATTTT
TRBD1	TRBV5-1	.	TRBJ2-1	CASSLGRTGIYEQFF	TGCGCCAGCAGCTTGGGAAGGACAGGGATTTATGAGCAGTTCTTC
.	TRBV5-4	.	TRBJ1-1	CASSPGHFNTEAFF	TGTGCCAGCAGCCCCGGACACTTCAACACTGAAGCTTTCTTT
.	TRBV9	.	TRBJ1-1	CASSVAQGLGTEAFF	TGTGCCAGCAGCGTAGCTCAAGGGCTGGGCACTGAAGCTTTCTTT
.	TRBV5-4	once	TRBJ1-2	CASSAGLTNYGYTF	TGTGCCAGCAGCGCGGGCCTCACTAACTATGGCTACACCTTC
.	TRBV6-5	few	TRBJ1-1	CASSYSSQGATEAFF	TGTGCCAGCAGTTACTCGAGTCAGGGAGCTACTGAAGCTTTCTTT
TRBD2	TRBV2	many	TRBJ2-2	CASSRIAGGNTGELFF	TGTGCCAGCAGTAGAATAGCGGGGGGAAACACCGGGGAGCTGTTTTTT
TRBD2	TRBV30	.	TRBJ2-1	CAWSSGTSGRARVYEQFF	TGTGCCTGGAGTTCCGGGACTAGCGGGAGGGCCAGAGTATATGAGCAGTTCTTC
.	TRBV30	.	TRBJ1-5	CAWSAREGRMSNQPQHF	TGTGCCTGGAGTGCCCGGGAAGGACGGATGAGCAATCAGCCCCAGCATTTT
TRBD2	TRBV6-5	.	TRBJ2-3	CASSLAGGLVDTQYF	TGTGCCAGCAGTTTAGCGGGGGGCCTCGTAGATACGCAGTATTTT
TRBD1	TRBV10-1	few	TRBJ1-2	CASSGGTGPNYGYTF	TGCGCCAGCAGTGGGGGGACAGGGCCTAACTATGGCTACACCTTC
.	TRBV13	.	TRBJ1-5	CASSLGARFQPQHF	TGTGCCAGCAGCTTAGGGGCCCGTTTTCAGCCCCAGCATTTT
.	TRBV6-5	few	TRBJ1-5	CASSYFGSNQPQHF	TGTGCCAGCAGTTACTTTGGAAGCAATCAGCCCCAGCATTTT
.	TRBV5-4	.	TRBJ2-5	CASSLSSGQETQYF	TGTGCCAGCAGCTTGAGTTCAGGCCAAGAGACCCAGTACTTC
TRBD1	TRBV7-9	.	TRBJ1-1	CASSSGTGDTEAFF	TGTGCCAGCAGCTCAGGGACAGGGGACACTGAAGCTTTCTTT
TRBD2	TRBV27	few	TRBJ2-3	CASGSGTNSLPPDTQYF	TGTGCCAGCGGCTCGGGGACTAACTCCTTGCCCCCAGATACGCAGTATTTT
.	TRBV18	few	TRBJ1-2	CASSPDLPSGYTF	TGTGCCAGCTCACCAGATCTGCCCTCCGGCTACACCTTC
.	TRBV6-1	once	TRBJ2-1	CASLRGLSSYNEQFF	TGTGCCAGCCTCCGGGGTCTGAGCTCCTACAATGAGCAGTTCTTC
.	TRBV18	few	TRBJ2-3	CASSPRKGGAADTQYF	TGTGCCAGCTCACCACGGAAGGGGGGGGCCGCAGATACGCAGTATTTT
.	TRBV6-5	few	TRBJ1-6	CASKKDGVRSPLHF	TGTGCCAGCAAAAAGGACGGGGTGAGGTCACCCCTCCACTTT
.	TRBV7-2	.	TRBJ1-5	CASSSGALGNQPQHF	TGTGCCAGCAGCTCCGGGGCGCTGGGGAATCAGCCCCAGCATTTT
TRBD2	TRBV9	.	TRBJ2-5	CASSPSSSGRGAETQYF	TGTGCCAGCAGCCCCTCCTCTAGCGGGAGGGGGGCAGAGACCCAGTACTTC
.	TRBV4-1	.	TRBJ1-2	CASSLIRESNYGYTF	TGCGCCAGCAGCCTGATAAGGGAGTCTAACTATGGCTACACCTTC
.	TRBV10-3	.	TRBJ1-2	CAIRDTTTGYTF	TGTGCCATCAGAGATACAACGACGGGCTACACCTTC
.	TRBV5-4	.	TRBJ2-6	CASSLRAGAGANVLTF	TGTGCCAGCAGCCTGAGGGCGGGGGCAGGGGCCAACGTCCTGACTTTC
TRBD1	TRBV6-6	few	TRBJ1-2	CASSPPRTGGYGYTF	TGTGCCAGCAGCCCCCCACGGACAGGGGGCTATGGCTACACCTTC
.	TRBV30	.	TRBJ2-7	CAWSRRFYEQYF	TGTGCCTGGAGTCGCAGATTCTACGAGCAGTACTTC
.	TRBV10-1	.	TRBJ2-7	CASSDGFSSYEQYF	TGCGCCAGCAGTGATGGGTTCTCCTCCTACGAGCAGTACTTC
.	TRBV29-1	.	TRBJ2-6	CSALGGSGANVLTF	TGCAGCGCCCTGGGGGGCTCTGGGGCCAACGTCCTGACTTTC
.	TRBV30	.	TRBJ1-3	CAWRPREAGNTIYF	TGTGCCTGGAGGCCGAGGGAAGCTGGAAACACCATATATTTT
.	TRBV5-6	many	TRBJ2-3	CASSLAWGSDTQYF	TGTGCCAGCAGCTTGGCGTGGGGGTCAGATACGCAGTATTTT
TRBD2	TRBV27	.	TRBJ2-1	CASSSTPIAGGLVNEQFF	TGTGCCAGCAGTTCCACCCCTATAGCGGGGGGGCTTGTCAATGAGCAGTTCTTC
TRBD1	TRBV2	.	TRBJ1-1	CASRRTGDTEAFF	TGTGCCAGCAGAAGGACAGGGGACACTGAAGCTTTCTTT
TRBD1	TRBV19	few	TRBJ2-1	CATQTGAAHEQFF	TGTGCCACCCAGACAGGGGCTGCTCATGAGCAGTTCTTC
.	TRBV30	.	TRBJ1-3	CAWSPGNTIYF	TGTGCCTGGAGTCCTGGAAACACCATATATTTT
TRBD2	TRBV4-2	.	TRBJ2-6	CASSQGVAGTSGANVLTF	TGTGCCAGCAGCCAAGGTGTAGCGGGGACCTCTGGGGCCAACGTCCTGACTTTC
.	TRBV6-5	.	TRBJ1-1	CASSYVTANTEAFF	TGTGCCAGCAGTTACGTAACAGCGAACACTGAAGCTTTCTTT
.	TRBV29-1	.	TRBJ1-1	CSVASGDDGTEAFF	TGCAGCGTTGCGTCGGGGGACGATGGCACTGAAGCTTTCTTT
.	TRBV4-1	few	TRBJ2-7	CASSATRAFEQYF	TGCGCCAGCAGCGCGACACGAGCCTTCGAGCAGTACTTC
TRBD1	TRBV6-5	.	TRBJ2-3	CASSYSGGADTQYF	TGTGCCAGCAGTTACTCAGGGGGCGCAGATACGCAGTATTTT
.	TRBV30	.	TRBJ2-6	CAWSRGGALSGANVLTF	TGTGCCTGGAGTAGGGGGGGCGCTTTATCTGGGGCCAACGTCCTGACTTTC
.	TRBV7-2	.	TRBJ1-1	CASSYSNTEAFF	TGTGCCAGCAGCTACTCCAACACTGAAGCTTTCTTT
.	TRBV4-1	.	TRBJ1-2	CASSQPRAGGGYTF	TGCGCCAGCAGCCAACCCCGGGCTGGCGGAGGCTACACCTTC
.	TRBV30	.	TRBJ1-1	CAWSVSPLRGQTEAFF	TGTGCCTGGAGTGTCTCTCCCCTGCGGGGTCAGACTGAAGCTTTCTTT
.	TRBV13	few	TRBJ1-2	CASSLRANYGYTF	TGTGCCAGCAGCTTACGGGCTAACTATGGCTACACCTTC
TRBD2	TRBV29-1	few	TRBJ2-7	CSAGLAGISYEQYF	TGCAGCGCCGGACTAGCGGGAATCTCCTACGAGCAGTACTTC
TRBD1	TRBV5-4	.	TRBJ1-2	CASSKPTGNYGYTF	TGTGCCAGCAGCAAACCGACAGGGAACTATGGCTACACCTTC
.	TRBV28	few	TRBJ2-7	CASTWDIPYEQYF	TGTGCCAGCACCTGGGACATACCCTACGAGCAGTACTTC
.	TRBV4-1	few	TRBJ2-1	CASSLIKVGGPNNEQFF	TGCGCCAGCAGCCTCATCAAGGTCGGGGGGCCAAACAATGAGCAGTTCTTC
.	TRBV7-8	.	TRBJ2-7	CASSLSGQGGEQYF	TGTGCCAGCAGCTTAAGTGGTCAGGGAGGCGAGCAGTACTTC
.	TRBV14	once	TRBJ1-2	CASSQGVWSRNGYTF	TGTGCCAGCAGCCAAGGGGTTTGGTCCAGAAATGGCTACACCTTC
.	TRBV7-7	few	TRBJ2-3	CASSSGTLSTDTQYF	TGTGCTAGCAGCTCCGGGACGCTTAGCACAGATACGCAGTATTTT
TRBD1	TRBV19	few	TRBJ1-5	CASSSRTGRGNQPQHF	TGTGCCAGTAGTAGCCGGACAGGTAGGGGCAATCAGCCCCAGCATTTT
.	TRBV4-2	.	TRBJ2-5	CASSQETLAGETQYF	TGTGCCAGCAGCCAAGAAACACTAGCAGGCGAGACCCAGTACTTC
.	TRBV4-2	.	TRBJ2-1	CASSQARDPRFF	TGTGCCAGCAGCCAGGCCCGGGATCCGCGGTTCTTC
.	TRBV19	.	TRBJ2-7	CASAMNGAYEQYF	TGTGCCAGTGCTATGAACGGGGCCTACGAGCAGTACTTC